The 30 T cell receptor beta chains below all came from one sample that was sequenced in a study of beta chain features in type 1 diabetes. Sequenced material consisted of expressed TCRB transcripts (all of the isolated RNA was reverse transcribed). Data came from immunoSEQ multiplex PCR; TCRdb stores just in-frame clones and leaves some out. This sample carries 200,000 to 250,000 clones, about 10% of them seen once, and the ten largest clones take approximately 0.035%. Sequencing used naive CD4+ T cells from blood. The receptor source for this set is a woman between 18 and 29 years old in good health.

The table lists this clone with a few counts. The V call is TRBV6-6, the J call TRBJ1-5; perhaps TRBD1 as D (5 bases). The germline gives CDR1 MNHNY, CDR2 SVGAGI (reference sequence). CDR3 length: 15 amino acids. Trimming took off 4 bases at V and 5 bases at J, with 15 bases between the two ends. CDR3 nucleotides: TGTGCCAGCAGTTCGCGTTTGGGAGGGGATCAGCCCCAGCATTTT. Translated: CASSSRLGGDQPQHF.

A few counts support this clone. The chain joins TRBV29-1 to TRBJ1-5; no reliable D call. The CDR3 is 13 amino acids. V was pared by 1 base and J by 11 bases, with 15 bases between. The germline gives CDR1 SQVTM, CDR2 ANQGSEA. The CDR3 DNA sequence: TGCAGCGTTGAAGTATCGGCGGACGGGGCCCAGCATTTT. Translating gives CSVEVSADGAQHF.

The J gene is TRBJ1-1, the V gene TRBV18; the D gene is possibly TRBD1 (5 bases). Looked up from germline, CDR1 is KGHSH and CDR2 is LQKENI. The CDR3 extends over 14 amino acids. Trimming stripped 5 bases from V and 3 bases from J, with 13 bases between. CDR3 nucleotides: TGTGCCAGCTCAACGACAGTTGGGGACACTGAAGCTTTCTTT. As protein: CASSTTVGDTEAFF.

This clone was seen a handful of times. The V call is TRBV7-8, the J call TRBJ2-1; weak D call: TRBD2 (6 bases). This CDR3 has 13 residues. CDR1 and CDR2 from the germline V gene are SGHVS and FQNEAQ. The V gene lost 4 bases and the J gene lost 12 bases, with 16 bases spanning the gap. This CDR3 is CASSSPRRGLQFF. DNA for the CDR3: TGTGCCAGCAGCTCCCCGAGACGGGGACTGCAGTTCTTC.

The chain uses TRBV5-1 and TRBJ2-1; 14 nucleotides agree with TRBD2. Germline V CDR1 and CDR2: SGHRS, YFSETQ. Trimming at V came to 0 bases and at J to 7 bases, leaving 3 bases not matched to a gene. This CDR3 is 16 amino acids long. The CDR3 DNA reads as TGCGCCAGCAGCTTGGGACTAGCGGGGGGGTGGAATGAGCAGTTCTTC. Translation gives CASSLGLAGGWNEQFF.

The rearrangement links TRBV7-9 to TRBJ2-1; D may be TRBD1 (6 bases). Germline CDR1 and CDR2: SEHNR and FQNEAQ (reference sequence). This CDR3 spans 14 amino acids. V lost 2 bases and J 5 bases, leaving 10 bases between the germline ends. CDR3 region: CASSLLQGDNEQFF. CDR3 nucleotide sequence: TGTGCCAGCAGCTTATTACAGGGTGACAATGAGCAGTTCTTC.

The CDR3 spells CASSELAKRPLHF. DNA for the CDR3: TGTGCCAGCAGTGAATTGGCAAAAAGACCCCTCCACTTT. The V and J genes are TRBV2 and TRBJ1-6; D ambiguous. Germline-derived CDR1 and CDR2 are SNHLY and FYNNEI. This CDR3 comprises 13 residues. Trimming shortened V by 2 bases and J by 12 bases, and 11 bases separated the two germline ends.

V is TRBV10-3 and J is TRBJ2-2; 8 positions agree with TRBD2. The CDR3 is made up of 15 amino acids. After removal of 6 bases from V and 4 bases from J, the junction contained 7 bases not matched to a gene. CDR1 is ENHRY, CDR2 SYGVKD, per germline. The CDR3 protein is CAIRKEAGVTGELFF. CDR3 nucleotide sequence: TGTGCCATCAGAAAGGAAGCGGGAGTCACCGGGGAGCTGTTTTTT.

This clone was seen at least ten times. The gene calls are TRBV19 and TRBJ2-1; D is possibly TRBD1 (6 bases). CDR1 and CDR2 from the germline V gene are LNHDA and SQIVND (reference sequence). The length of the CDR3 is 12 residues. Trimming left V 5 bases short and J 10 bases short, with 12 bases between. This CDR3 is CASSLQGWEQFF. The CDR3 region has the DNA TGTGCCAGTAGTCTACAGGGATGGGAGCAGTTCTTC.

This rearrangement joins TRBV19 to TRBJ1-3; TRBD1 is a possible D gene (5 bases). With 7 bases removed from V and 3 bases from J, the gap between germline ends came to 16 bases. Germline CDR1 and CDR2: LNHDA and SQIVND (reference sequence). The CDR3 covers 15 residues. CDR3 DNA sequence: TGTGCCAGTACTCGACAGTTCCCTGTTGGAAACACCATATATTTT. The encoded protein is CASTRQFPVGNTIYF. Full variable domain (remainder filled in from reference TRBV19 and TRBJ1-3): DGGITQSPKYLFRKEGQNVTLSCEQNLNHDAMYWYRQDPGQGLRLIYYSQIVNDFQKGDIAEGYSVSREKKESFPLTVTSAQKNPTAFYLCASTRQFPVGNTIYFGEGSWLTVV.

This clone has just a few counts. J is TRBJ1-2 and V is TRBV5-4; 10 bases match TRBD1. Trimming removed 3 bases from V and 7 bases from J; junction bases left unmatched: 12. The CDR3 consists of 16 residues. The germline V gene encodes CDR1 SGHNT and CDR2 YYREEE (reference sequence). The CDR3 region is CASSSQTGTGAGGYTF. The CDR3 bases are TGTGCCAGCAGCTCCCAGACCGGGACAGGGGCGGGTGGCTACACCTTC.

This CDR3 reads CASSEYRDNQPQHF. The CDR3 DNA follows: TGTGCCAGCAGTGAATACCGGGACAATCAGCCCCAGCATTTT. The rearrangement joins TRBV25-1 to TRBJ1-5; D not certain. Trimming removed 0 bases at V and 3 bases at J, with 6 bases between. The germline gives CDR1 MGHDK, CDR2 SYGVNS. There are 14 residues in the CDR3.

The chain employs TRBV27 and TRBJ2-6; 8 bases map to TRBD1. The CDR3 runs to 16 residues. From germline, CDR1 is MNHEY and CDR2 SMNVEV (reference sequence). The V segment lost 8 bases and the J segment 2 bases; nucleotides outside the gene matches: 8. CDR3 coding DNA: TGTGCCAGCCGACGCACAGGGGGAACTGGGGCCAACGTCCTGACTTTC. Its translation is CASRRTGGTGANVLTF. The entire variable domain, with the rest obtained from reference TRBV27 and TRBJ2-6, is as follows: EAQVTQNPRYLITVTGKKLTVTCSQNMNHEYMSWYRQDPGLGLRQIYYSMNVEVTDKGDVPEGYKVSRKEKRNFPLILESPSPNQTSLYFCASRRTGGTGANVLTFGAGSRLTVL.

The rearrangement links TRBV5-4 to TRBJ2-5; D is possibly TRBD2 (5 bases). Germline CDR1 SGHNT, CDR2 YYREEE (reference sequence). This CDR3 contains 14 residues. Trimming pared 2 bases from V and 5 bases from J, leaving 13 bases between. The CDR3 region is CASSFRGSVETQYF. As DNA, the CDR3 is TGTGCCAGCAGCTTCCGGGGTAGCGTCGAGACCCAGTACTTC. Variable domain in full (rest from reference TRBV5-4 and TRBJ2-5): ETGVTQSPTHLIKTRGQQVTLRCSSQSGHNTVSWYQQALGQGPQFIFQYYREEENGRGNFPPRFSGLQFPNYSSELNVNALELDDSALYLCASSFRGSVETQYFGPGTRLLVL.

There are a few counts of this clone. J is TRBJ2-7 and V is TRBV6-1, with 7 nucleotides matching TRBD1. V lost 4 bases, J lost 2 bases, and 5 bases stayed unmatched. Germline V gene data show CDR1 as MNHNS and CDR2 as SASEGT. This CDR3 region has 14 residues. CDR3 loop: CASSAKTGAYEQYF. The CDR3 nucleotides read TGTGCCAGCAGTGCTAAAACAGGGGCCTACGAGCAGTACTTC.

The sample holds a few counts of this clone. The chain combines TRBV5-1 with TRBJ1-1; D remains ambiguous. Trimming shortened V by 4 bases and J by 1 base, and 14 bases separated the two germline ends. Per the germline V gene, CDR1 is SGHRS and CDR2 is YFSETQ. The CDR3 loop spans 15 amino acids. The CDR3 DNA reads TGCGCCAGCAGCGTCCTGACTGCGCGGAACACTGAAGCTTTCTTT. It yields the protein CASSVLTARNTEAFF.

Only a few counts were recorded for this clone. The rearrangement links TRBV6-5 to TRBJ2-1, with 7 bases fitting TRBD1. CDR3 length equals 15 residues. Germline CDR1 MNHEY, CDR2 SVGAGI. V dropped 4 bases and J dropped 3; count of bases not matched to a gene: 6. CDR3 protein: CASSFPRQGYNEQFF. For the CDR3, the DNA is TGTGCCAGCAGTTTTCCCCGACAGGGCTACAATGAGCAGTTCTTC.

The CDR3 sequence is CASSRDGPGGEPQHF. The CDR3 DNA sequence: TGTGCCAGTAGTAGGGACGGCCCCGGGGGTGAGCCCCAGCATTTT. The genes are TRBV19 and TRBJ1-5, with D possibly being TRBD1 (5 bases). The germline CDR1 and CDR2 sequences are LNHDA and SQIVND (reference sequence). Trimming pared 4 bases from V and 8 bases from J, leaving 18 bases between. CDR3 length equals 15 residues.

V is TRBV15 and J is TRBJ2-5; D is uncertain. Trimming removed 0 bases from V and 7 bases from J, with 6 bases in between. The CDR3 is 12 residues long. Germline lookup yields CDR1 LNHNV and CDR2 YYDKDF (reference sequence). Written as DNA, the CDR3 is TGTGCCACCAGCAGAGATCGGTGGACCCAGTACTTC. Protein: CATSRDRWTQYF.

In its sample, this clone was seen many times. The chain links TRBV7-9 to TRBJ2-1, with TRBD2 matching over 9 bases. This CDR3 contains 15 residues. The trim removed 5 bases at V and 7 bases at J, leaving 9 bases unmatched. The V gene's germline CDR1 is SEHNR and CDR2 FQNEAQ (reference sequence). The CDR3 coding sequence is TGTGCCAGCAGCATTAGCGGGAGAAACGGAAATGAGCAGTTCTTC. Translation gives CASSISGRNGNEQFF.

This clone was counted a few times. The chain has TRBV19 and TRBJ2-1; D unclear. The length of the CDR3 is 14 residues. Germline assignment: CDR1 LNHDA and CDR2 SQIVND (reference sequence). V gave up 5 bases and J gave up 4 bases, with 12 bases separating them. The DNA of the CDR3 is TGTGCCAGTAGTTCTCAGCGTTCGTACAATGAGCAGTTCTTC. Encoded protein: CASSSQRSYNEQFF.

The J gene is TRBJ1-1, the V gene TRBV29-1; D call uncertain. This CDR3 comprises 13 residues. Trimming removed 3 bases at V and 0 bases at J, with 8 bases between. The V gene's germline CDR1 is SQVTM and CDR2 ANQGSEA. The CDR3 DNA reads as TGCAGCGTTGAGAGGGAATTGAACACTGAAGCTTTCTTT. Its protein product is CSVERELNTEAFF.

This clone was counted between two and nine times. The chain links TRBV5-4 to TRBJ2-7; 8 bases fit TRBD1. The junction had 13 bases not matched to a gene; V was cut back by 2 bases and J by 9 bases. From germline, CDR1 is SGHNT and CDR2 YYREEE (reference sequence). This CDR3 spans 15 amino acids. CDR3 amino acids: CASSLGPGGSQPQYF. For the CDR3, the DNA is TGTGCCAGCAGCTTAGGACCAGGGGGCTCCCAGCCGCAGTACTTC.

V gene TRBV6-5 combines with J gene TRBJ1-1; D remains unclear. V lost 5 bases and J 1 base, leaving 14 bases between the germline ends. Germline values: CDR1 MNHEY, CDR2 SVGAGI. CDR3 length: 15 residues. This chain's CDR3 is CASSVSNKKNTEAFF. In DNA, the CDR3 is TGTGCCAGCAGTGTCAGTAATAAGAAGAACACTGAAGCTTTCTTT.

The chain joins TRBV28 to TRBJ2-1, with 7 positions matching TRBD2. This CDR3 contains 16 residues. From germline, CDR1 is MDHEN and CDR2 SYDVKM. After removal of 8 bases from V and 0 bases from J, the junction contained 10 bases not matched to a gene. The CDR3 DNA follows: TGTGCCAGCGCGAGGCAGACTAGCTTCTCCTACAATGAGCAGTTCTTC. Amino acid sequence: CASARQTSFSYNEQFF.

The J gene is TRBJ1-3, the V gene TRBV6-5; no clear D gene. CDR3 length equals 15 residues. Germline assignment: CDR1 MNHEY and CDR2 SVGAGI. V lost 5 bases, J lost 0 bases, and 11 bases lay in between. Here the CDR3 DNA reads TGTGCCAGCAGTCGATCAGGAGGCTCTGGAAACACCATATATTTT. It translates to CASSRSGGSGNTIYF.

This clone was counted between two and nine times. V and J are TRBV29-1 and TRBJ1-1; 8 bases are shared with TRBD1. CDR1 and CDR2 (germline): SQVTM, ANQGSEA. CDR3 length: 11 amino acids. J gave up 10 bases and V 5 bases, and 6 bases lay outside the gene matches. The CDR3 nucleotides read TGCAGCGTTACCCAGGGGGCAGGAGCTTTCTTT. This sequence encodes CSVTQGAGAFF.

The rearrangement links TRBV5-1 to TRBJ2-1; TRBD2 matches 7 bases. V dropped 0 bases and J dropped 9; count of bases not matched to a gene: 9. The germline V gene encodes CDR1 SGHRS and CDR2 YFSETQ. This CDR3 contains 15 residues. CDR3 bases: TGCGCCAGCAGCTTGGCCCGTGGCGGGAGAGGTGAGCAGTTCTTC. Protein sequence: CASSLARGGRGEQFF. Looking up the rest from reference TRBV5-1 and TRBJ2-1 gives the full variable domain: KAGVTQTPRYLIKTRGQQVTLSCSPISGHRSVSWYQQTPGQGLQFLFEYFSETQRNKGNFPGRFSGRQFSNSRSEMNVSTLELGDSALYLCASSLARGGRGEQFFGPGTRLTVL.

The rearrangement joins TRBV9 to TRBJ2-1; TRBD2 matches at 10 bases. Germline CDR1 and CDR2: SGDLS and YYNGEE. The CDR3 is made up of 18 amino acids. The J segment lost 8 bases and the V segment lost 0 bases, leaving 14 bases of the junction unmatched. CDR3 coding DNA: TGTGCCAGCAGCGTAGAACCTCCCCTAGCGGGAGTGTGGTATGAGCAGTTCTTC. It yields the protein CASSVEPPLAGVWYEQFF.

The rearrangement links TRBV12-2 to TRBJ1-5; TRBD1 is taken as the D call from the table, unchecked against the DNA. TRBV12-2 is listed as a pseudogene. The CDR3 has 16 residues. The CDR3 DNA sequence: TGTGCAAGTCGCTTAGGGGGACAGGGTCGGGAACAGCCCCAGCATTTT. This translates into CASRLGGQGREQPQHF.